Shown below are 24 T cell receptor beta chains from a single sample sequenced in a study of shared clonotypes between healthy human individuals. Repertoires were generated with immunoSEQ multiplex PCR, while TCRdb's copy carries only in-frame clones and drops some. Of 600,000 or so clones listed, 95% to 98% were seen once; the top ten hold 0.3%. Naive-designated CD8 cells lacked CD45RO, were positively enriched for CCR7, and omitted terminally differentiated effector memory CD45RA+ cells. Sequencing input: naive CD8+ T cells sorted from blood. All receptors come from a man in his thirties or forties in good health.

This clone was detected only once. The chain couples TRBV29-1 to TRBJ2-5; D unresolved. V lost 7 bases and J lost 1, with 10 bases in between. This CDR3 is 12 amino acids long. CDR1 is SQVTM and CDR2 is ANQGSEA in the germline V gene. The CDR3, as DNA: TGCAGCGCCCGGGTACCCCAAGAGACCCAGTACTTC. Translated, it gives CSARVPQETQYF.

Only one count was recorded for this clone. The CDR3 loop reads CASTPAGEVNEQYF. The CDR3 DNA is TGTGCCAGCACCCCGGCGGGGGAGGTGAACGAGCAGTACTTC. The chain joins TRBV7-9 to TRBJ2-7; 7 bases are a match to TRBD2. After removal of 7 bases from V and 5 bases from J, the junction contained 11 bases not matched to a gene. This CDR3 comprises 14 residues. Germline lookup yields CDR1 SEHNR and CDR2 FQNEAQ (reference sequence).

This CDR3 is CASTLAGLNNEQFF. For the CDR3, the DNA is TGTGCCAGCACCCTAGCGGGACTGAACAATGAGCAGTTCTTC. The V call is TRBV7-9, the J call TRBJ2-1; 9 bases agree with TRBD2. Germline CDR1 reads SEHNR; CDR2 reads FQNEAQ (reference sequence). The CDR3 runs 14 residues. The ends lost 7 bases at V and 5 bases at J; junction bases unmatched: 6.

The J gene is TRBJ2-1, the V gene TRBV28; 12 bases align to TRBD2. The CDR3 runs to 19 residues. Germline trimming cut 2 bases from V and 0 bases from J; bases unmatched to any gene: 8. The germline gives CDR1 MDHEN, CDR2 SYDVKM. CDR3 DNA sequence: TGTGCCAGCAGTTTAGGTGCTAGCGGGAGGGCCCGCTCCTACAATGAGCAGTTCTTC. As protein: CASSLGASGRARSYNEQFF.

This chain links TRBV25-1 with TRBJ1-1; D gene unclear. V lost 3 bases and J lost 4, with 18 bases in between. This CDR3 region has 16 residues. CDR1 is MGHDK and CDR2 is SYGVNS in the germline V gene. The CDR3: CASSESFLGLGTEAFF. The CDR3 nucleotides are TGTGCCAGCAGTGAGAGCTTTTTAGGGTTGGGCACTGAAGCTTTCTTT.

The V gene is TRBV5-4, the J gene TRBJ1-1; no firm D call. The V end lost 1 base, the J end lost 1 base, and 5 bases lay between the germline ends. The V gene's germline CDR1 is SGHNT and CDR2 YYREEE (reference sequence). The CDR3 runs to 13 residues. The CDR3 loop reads CASSLMGNTEAFF. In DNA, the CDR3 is TGTGCCAGCAGCTTGATGGGGAACACTGAAGCTTTCTTT.

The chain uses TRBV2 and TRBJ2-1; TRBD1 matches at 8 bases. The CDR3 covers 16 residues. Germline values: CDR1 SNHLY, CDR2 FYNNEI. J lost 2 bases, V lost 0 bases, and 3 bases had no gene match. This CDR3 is CASSEAAGGPYNEQFF. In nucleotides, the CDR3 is TGTGCCAGCAGTGAAGCAGCAGGGGGCCCCTACAATGAGCAGTTCTTC.

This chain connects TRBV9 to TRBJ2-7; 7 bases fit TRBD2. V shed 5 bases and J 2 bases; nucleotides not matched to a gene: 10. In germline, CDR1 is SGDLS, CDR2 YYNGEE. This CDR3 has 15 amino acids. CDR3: CASSPTGGPPYEQYF. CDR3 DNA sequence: TGTGCCAGCAGTCCTACGGGAGGCCCTCCCTACGAGCAGTACTTC.

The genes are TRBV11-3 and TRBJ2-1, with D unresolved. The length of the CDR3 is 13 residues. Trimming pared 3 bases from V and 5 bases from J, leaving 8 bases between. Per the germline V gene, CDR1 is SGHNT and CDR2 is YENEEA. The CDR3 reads CASSFQADNEQFF. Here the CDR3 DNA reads TGTGCCAGCAGCTTTCAGGCGGACAATGAGCAGTTCTTC.

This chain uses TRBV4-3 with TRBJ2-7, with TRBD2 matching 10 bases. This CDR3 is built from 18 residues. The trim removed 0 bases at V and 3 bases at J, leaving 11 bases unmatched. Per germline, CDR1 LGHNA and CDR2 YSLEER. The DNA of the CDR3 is TGCGCCAGCAGCCAAGAGTTTGGTGCTAGCGGGGGCAGCTACGAGCAGTACTTC. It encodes CASSQEFGASGGSYEQYF.

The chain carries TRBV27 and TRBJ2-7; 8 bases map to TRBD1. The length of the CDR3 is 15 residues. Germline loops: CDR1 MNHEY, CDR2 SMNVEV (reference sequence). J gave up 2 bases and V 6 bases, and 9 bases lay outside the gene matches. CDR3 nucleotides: TGTGCCAGCAGACATGGGACAGGAGAAACCTACGAGCAGTACTTC. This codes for CASRHGTGETYEQYF.

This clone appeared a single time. The DNA for the CDR3 is TGTGCCAGCAGCTTCGGGGCGGGTACGACCTACGAGCAGTACTTC. As protein: CASSFGAGTTYEQYF. J is TRBJ2-7 and V is TRBV11-2; D is possibly TRBD1 or TRBD2 (5 bases each). This CDR3 comprises 15 residues. CDR1 is SGHAT, CDR2 FQNNGV, per germline. V lost 3 bases, J lost 2 bases, and 14 bases lay in between.

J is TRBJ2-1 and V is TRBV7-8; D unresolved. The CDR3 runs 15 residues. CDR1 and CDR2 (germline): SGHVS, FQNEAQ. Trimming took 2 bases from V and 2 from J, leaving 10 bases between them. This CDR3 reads CASSLLRPPYNEQFF. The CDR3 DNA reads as TGTGCCAGCAGCTTACTCCGCCCCCCCTACAATGAGCAGTTCTTC.

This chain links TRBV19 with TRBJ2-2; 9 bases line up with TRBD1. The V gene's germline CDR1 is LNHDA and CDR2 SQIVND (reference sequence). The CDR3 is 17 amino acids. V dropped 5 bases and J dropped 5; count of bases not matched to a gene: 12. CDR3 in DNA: TGTGCCAGTAGTCCCGACAGGGGGAGGTATGGAACCGGGGAGCTGTTTTTT. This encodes CASSPDRGRYGTGELFF.

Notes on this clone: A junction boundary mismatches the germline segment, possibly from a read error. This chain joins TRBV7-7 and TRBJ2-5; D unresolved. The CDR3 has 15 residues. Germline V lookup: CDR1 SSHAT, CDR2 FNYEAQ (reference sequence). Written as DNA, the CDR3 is TGTGCTAGCAGCTTAGCCAGAACAGCCCAAGAGACCCAGTACTTC. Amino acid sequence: CASSLARTAQETQYF.

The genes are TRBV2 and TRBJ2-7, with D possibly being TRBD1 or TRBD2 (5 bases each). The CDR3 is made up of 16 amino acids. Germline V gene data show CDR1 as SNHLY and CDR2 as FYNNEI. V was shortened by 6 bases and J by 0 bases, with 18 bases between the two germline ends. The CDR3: CASSQTGRAISYEQYF. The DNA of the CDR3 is TGTGCCAGCAGCCAGACGGGGCGGGCGATCTCCTACGAGCAGTACTTC.

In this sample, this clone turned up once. In DNA, the CDR3 is TGTGCCTCCTCCCGACAGGTTGAAGCTTTCTTT. Its protein product is CASSRQVEAFF. The chain has TRBV6-1 and TRBJ1-1; a weak D match, TRBD1 (6 bases). From germline, CDR1 is MNHNS and CDR2 SASEGT. There are 11 residues in the CDR3. Trimming took 11 bases from V and 7 from J, leaving 14 bases between them.

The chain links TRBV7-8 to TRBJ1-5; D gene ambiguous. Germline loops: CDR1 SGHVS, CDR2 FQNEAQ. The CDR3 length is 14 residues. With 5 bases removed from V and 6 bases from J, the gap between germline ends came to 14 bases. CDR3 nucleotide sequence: TGTGCCAGCAGCACCTCACCGGCCCGTCAGCCCCAGCATTTT. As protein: CASSTSPARQPQHF.

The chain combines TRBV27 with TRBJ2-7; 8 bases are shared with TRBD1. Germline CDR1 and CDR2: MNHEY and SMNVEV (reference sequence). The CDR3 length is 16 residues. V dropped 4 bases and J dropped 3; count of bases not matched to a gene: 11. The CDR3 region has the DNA TGTGCCAGCAGTTCCCTGCAGGGGGCCGACCTCTACGAGCAGTACTTC. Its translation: CASSSLQGADLYEQYF.

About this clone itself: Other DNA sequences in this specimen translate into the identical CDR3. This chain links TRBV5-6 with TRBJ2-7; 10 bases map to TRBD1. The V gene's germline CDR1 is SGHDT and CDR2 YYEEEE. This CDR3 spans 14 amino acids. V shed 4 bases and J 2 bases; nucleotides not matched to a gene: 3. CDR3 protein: CASSSGTGAYEQYF. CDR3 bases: TGTGCCAGCAGCAGTGGGACAGGGGCCTACGAGCAGTACTTC.

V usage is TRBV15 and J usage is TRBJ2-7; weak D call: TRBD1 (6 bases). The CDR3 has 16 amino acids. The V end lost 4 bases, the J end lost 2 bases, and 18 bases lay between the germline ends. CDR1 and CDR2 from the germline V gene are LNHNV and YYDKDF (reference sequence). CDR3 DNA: TGTGCCACCAGCACCCCTTTTTCAGGGGAAACCTACGAGCAGTACTTC. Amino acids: CATSTPFSGETYEQYF.

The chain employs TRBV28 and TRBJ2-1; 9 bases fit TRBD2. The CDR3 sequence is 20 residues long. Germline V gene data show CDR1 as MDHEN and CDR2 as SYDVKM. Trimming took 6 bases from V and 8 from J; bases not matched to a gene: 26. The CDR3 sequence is CASRVRQIKASGLASDEQFF. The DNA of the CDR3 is TGTGCCAGCAGAGTGAGACAGATCAAGGCCTCGGGACTAGCTTCGGATGAGCAGTTCTTC. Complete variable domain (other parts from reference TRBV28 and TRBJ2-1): DVKVTQSSRYLVKRTGEKVFLECVQDMDHENMFWYRQDPGLGLRLIYFSYDVKMKEKGDIPEGYSVSREKKERFSLILESASTNQTSMYLCASRVRQIKASGLASDEQFFGPGTRLTVL.

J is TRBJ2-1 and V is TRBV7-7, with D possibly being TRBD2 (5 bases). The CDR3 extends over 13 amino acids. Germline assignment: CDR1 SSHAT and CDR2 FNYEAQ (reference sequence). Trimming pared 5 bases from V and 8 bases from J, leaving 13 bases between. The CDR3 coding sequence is TGTGCCAGCAGCCCCCGAGGGAGAGATGAGCAGTTCTTC. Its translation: CASSPRGRDEQFF.

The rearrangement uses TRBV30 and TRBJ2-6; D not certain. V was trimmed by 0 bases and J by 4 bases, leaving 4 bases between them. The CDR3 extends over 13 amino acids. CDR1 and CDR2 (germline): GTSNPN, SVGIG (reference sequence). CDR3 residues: CAWSVPGANVLTF. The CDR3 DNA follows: TGTGCCTGGAGTGTACCCGGGGCCAACGTCCTGACTTTC.